The table lists the clone carrying this T cell receptor (beta chain) with many counts. Its antigen is currently unknown. It was the library that attached unique molecular identifiers to individual cDNA molecules. TCRdb recomputed calls from the RACE reads with MiXCR, one row per CDR3 protein. The repertoire consists of tens of thousands of distinct CDR3 sequences, with about 9.2% occurring once and the leading ten covering 11% to 15%. Time point here: pre-sensitization, week 0. The sample's treatment: therapeutic diphenylcyclopropenone sensitization with weekly scalp DPC. The CDR3 loop spans 10 amino acids. Per germline, CDR1 SQVTM and CDR2 ANQGSEA. Trimming stripped 0 bases from V and 6 bases from J, with 2 bases between. The sample comes from a study of human T cells and chemical hapten exposure. Study as a whole: Sensitization used 2% DPC on about 2 cm by about 2 cm upper inner arm skin.

Study-level results: With DPC sensitization, TCRs exceeding 1 in 1000 frequency showed no change.

The chain couples TRBV29-1 to TRBJ1-2; no definite D call. The input for sequencing was whole blood, taken in connection with sensitization to the hapten diphenylcyclopropenone (DPC). The receptor's source is a middle-aged woman with alopecia areata. Some clones in this sample may be carry-over from other donors' samples. This CDR3 reads CSVEEDGYTF. CDR3 coding DNA: TGCAGCGTTGAAGAGGATGGCTACACCTTC.